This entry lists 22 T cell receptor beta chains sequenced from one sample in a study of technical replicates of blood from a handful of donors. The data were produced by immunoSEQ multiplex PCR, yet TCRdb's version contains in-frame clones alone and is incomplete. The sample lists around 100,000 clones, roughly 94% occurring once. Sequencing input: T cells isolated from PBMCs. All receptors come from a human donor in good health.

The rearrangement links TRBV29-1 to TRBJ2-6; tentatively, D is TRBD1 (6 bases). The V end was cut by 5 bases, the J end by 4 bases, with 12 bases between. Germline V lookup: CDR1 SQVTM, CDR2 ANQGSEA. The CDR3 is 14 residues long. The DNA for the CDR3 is TGCAGCGTTCTACAGGGTGCGGGGGCCAACGTCCTGACTTTC. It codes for CSVLQGAGANVLTF.

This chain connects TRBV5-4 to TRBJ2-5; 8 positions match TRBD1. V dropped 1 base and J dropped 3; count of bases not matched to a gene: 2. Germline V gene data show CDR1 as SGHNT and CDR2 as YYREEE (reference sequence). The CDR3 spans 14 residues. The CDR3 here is CASSLQTGEETQYF. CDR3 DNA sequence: TGTGCCAGCAGCTTGCAGACAGGGGAAGAGACCCAGTACTTC.

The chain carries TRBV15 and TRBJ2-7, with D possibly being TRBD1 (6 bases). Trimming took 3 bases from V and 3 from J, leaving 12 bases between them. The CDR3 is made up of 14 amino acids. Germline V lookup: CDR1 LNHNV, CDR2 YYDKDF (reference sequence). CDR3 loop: CATSSERRGYEQYF. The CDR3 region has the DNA TGTGCCACCAGCAGCGAACGCAGGGGCTACGAGCAGTACTTC. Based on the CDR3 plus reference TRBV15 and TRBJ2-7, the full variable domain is DAMVIQNPRYQVTQFGKPVTLSCSQTLNHNVMYWYQQKSSQAPKLLFHYYDKDFNNEADTPDNFQSRRPNTSFCFLDIRSPGLGDTAMYLCATSSERRGYEQYFGPGTRLTVT.

CDR3 in amino acids: CAISESWAALHF. DNA for the CDR3: TGTGCCATCAGTGAGTCTTGGGCAGCCCTCCACTTT. The rearrangement uses TRBV10-3 and TRBJ1-6; D uncertain. CDR3 length: 12 residues. Trimming took off 0 bases at V and 14 bases at J, with 8 bases between the two ends. CDR1 ENHRY and CDR2 SYGVKD come from the germline V gene.

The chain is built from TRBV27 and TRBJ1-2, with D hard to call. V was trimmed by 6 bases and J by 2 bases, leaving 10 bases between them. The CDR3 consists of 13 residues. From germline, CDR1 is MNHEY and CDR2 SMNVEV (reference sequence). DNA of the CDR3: TGTGCCAGCAGAGACTCACTCAACTATGGCTACACCTTC. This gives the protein CASRDSLNYGYTF.

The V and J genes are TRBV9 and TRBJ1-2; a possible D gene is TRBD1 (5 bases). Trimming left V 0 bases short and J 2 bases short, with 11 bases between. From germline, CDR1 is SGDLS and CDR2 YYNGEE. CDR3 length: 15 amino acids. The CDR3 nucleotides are TGTGCCAGCAGCGTAGCCGGGACTATGAACTATGGCTACACCTTC. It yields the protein CASSVAGTMNYGYTF.

Here the CDR3 reads CASSALGGPYEQYF. The CDR3 bases are TGTGCCAGCAGCGCTTTAGGGGGCCCCTACGAGCAGTACTTC. This sequence joins TRBV7-2 and TRBJ2-7, with 7 bases identical to TRBD1. The CDR3 covers 14 residues. V lost 5 bases, J lost 2 bases, and 6 bases stayed unmatched. CDR1 and CDR2 from the germline V gene are SGHTA and FQGNSA.

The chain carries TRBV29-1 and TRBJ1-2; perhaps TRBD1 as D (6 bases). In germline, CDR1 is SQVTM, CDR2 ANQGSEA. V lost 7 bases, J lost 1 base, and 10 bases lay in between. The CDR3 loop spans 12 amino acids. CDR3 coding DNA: TGCAGCGCCGAGGACAGTAACTATGGCTACACCTTC. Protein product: CSAEDSNYGYTF. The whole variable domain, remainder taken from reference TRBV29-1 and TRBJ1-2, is SAVISQKPSRDICQRGTSLTIQCQVDSQVTMMFWYRQQPGQSLTLIATANQGSEATYESGFVIDKFPISRPNLTFSTLTVSNMSPEDSSIYLCSAEDSNYGYTFGSGTRLTVV.

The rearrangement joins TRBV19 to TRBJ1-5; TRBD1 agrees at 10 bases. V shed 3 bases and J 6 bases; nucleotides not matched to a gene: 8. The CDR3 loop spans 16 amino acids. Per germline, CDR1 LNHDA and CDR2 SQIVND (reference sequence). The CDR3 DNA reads TGTGCCAGTAGTATTCGACAGGGGGCGCGTGGTCAGCCCCAGCATTTT. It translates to CASSIRQGARGQPQHF.

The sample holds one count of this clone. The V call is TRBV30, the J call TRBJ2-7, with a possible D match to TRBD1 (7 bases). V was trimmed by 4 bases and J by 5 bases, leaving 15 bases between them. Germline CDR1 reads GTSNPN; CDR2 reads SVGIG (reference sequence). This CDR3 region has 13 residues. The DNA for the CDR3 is TGTGCCTGGAATTGGAGGGGGCGCGACGAGCAGTACTTC. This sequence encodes CAWNWRGRDEQYF.

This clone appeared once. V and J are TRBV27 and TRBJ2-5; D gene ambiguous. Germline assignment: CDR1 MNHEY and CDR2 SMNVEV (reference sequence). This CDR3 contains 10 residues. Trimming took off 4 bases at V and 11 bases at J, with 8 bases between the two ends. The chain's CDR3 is CASSYPTQYF. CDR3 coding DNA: TGTGCCAGCAGTTACCCTACGCAGTACTTC.

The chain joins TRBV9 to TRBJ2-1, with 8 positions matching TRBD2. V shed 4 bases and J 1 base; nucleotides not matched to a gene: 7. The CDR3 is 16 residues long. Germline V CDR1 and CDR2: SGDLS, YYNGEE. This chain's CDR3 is CASSSRSGVSYNEQFF. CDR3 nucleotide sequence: TGTGCCAGCAGCTCCCGTAGCGGGGTTTCCTACAATGAGCAGTTCTTC.

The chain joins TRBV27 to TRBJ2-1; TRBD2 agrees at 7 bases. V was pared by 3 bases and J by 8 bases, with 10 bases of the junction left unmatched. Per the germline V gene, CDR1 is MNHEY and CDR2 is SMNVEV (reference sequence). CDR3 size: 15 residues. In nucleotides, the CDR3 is TGTGCCAGCAGTTTTGTGGGAGGGCCTAGGTATGAGCAGTTCTTC. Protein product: CASSFVGGPRYEQFF.

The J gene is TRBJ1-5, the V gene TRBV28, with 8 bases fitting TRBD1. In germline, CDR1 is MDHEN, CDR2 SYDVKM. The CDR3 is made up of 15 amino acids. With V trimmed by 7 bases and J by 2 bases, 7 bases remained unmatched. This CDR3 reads CASNKQGERNQPQHF. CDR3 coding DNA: TGTGCCAGCAATAAACAGGGGGAACGCAATCAGCCCCAGCATTTT.

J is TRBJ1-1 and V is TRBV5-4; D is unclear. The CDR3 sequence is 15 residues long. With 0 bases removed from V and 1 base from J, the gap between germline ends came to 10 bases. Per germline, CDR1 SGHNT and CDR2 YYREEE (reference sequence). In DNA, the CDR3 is TGTGCCAGCAGCTTGGCCGGCAGGTGGAACACTGAAGCTTTCTTT. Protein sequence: CASSLAGRWNTEAFF.

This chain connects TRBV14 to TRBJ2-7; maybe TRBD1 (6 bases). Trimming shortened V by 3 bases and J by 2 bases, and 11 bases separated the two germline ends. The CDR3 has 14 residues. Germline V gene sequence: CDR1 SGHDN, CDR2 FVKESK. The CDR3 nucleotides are TGTGCCAGCAGCCACCGGGACAAGCCCTACGAGCAGTACTTC. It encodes CASSHRDKPYEQYF.

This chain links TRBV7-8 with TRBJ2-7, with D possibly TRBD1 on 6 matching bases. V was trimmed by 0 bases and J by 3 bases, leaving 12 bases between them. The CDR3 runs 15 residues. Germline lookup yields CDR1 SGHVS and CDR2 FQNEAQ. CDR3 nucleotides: TGTGCCAGCAGCTTAGCGAACAGGGAGCTCTACGAGCAGTACTTC. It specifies CASSLANRELYEQYF.

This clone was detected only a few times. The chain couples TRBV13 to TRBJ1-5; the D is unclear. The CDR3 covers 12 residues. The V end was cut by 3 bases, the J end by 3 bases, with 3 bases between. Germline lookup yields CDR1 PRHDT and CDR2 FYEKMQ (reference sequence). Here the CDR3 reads CASSFFNQPQHF. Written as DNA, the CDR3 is TGTGCCAGCAGCTTCTTCAATCAGCCCCAGCATTTT.

CDR3 sequence: CASSMGPGSTDTQYF. The CDR3 bases are TGTGCCAGTAGTATGGGCCCAGGGAGCACAGATACGCAGTATTTT. The chain has TRBV19 and TRBJ2-3; possibly TRBD1 for D (5 bases). Deletions cut 3 bases from V and 0 bases from J, with 10 bases between. The CDR3 extends over 15 amino acids. Germline V CDR1 and CDR2: LNHDA, SQIVND (reference sequence). The variable domain in full, completed from reference TRBV19 and TRBJ2-3, reads DGGITQSPKYLFRKEGQNVTLSCEQNLNHDAMYWYRQDPGQGLRLIYYSQIVNDFQKGDIAEGYSVSREKKESFPLTVTSAQKNPTAFYLCASSMGPGSTDTQYFGPGTRLTVL.

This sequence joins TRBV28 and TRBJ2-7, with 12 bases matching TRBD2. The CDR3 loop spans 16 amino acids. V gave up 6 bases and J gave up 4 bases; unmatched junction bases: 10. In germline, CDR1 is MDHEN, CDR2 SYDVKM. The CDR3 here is CASSESSGRAKYEQYF. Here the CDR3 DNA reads TGTGCCAGCAGCGAATCTAGCGGGAGGGCAAAGTACGAGCAGTACTTC. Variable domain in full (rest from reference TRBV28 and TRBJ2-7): DVKVTQSSRYLVKRTGEKVFLECVQDMDHENMFWYRQDPGLGLRLIYFSYDVKMKEKGDIPEGYSVSREKKERFSLILESASTNQTSMYLCASSESSGRAKYEQYFGPGTRLTVT.

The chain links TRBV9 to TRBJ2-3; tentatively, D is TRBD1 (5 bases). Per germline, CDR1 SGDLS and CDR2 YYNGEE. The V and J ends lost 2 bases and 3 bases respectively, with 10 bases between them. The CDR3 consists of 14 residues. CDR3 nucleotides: TGTGCCAGCAGCGTGTCCAGGGTGACAGATACGCAGTATTTT. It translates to CASSVSRVTDTQYF.

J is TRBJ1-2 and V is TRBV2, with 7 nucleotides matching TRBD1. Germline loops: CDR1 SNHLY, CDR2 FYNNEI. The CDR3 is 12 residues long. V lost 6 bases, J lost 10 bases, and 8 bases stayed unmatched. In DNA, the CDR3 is TGTGCCAGCAGCTTCGGGACAGTTGACTACACCTTC. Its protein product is CASSFGTVDYTF.